Following are 29 T cell receptor beta chains from one sample sequenced in a study of PD-1 blockade in classical Hodgkin lymphoma. Here immunoSEQ multiplex PCR was the method, and the copy in TCRdb shows in-frame clones only, minus some. The sample has over 20,000 clones; 73% are singletons. Following autologous stem cell transplantation, relapse occurred in every patient, and exposure to brentuximab vedotin varied. This material consisted of peripheral blood mononuclear cells (PBMCs), taken before the second cycle of nivolumab. The receptor source for this set is a human donor with classical Hodgkin lymphoma.

The rearrangement links TRBV7-6 to TRBJ2-1; D might be TRBD2 (6 bases). Trimming left V 5 bases short and J 0 bases short, with 11 bases between. The CDR3 loop spans 15 amino acids. From germline, CDR1 is SGHVS and CDR2 FNYEAQ. Written as DNA, the CDR3 is TGTGCCAGCAGCCGGACTACCAGCTCCTACAATGAGCAGTTCTTC. Protein: CASSRTTSSYNEQFF. Variable domain in full (rest from reference TRBV7-6 and TRBJ2-1): GAGVSQSPRYKVTKRGQDVALRCDPISGHVSLYWYRQALGQGPEFLTYFNYEAQQDKSGLPNDRFSAERPEGSISTLTIQRTEQRDSAMYRCASSRTTSSYNEQFFGPGTRLTVL.

The chain is built from TRBV4-1 and TRBJ2-7, with 7 bases identical to TRBD1. CDR1 is MGHRA, CDR2 YSYEKL, per germline. This CDR3 spans 14 amino acids. The V segment lost 3 bases and the J segment 2 bases; nucleotides outside the gene matches: 4. The CDR3 DNA is TGCGCCAGCAGCCACGAACAGGGGACCTACGAGCAGTACTTC. Amino acid sequence: CASSHEQGTYEQYF.

V gene TRBV7-6 combines with J gene TRBJ2-3, with 7 bases fitting TRBD1. CDR3 length: 14 amino acids. After removal of 5 bases from V and 4 bases from J, the junction contained 6 bases not matched to a gene. Germline lookup yields CDR1 SGHVS and CDR2 FNYEAQ. This CDR3 is CASSPRQGADTQYF. The DNA for the CDR3 is TGTGCCAGCAGCCCCCGACAGGGCGCAGATACGCAGTATTTT.

This clone was observed a single time. The V call is TRBV7-8, the J call TRBJ2-2; TRBD1 matches 7 bases. The CDR3 totals 16 residues. The germline V gene has CDR1 SGHVS and CDR2 FQNEAQ. J gave up 1 base and V 5 bases, and 7 bases lay outside the gene matches. The CDR3 is CASSLQGLLNTGELFF. The CDR3 DNA follows: TGTGCCAGCAGCCTACAGGGGCTACTGAACACCGGGGAGCTGTTTTTT.

This clone was counted a few times. The chain has TRBV19 and TRBJ1-1; D unresolved. The germline V gene has CDR1 LNHDA and CDR2 SQIVND (reference sequence). The V end lost 7 bases, the J end lost 0 bases, and 9 bases lay between the germline ends. The CDR3 consists of 13 residues. CDR3 protein: CASMEGMNTEAFF. Written as DNA, the CDR3 is TGTGCCAGTATGGAGGGAATGAACACTGAAGCTTTCTTT.

V gene TRBV9 combines with J gene TRBJ2-1, with 7 bases that match TRBD1. Trimming took 3 bases from V and 9 from J; bases not matched to a gene: 0. Germline V lookup: CDR1 SGDLS, CDR2 YYNGEE. The length of the CDR3 is 11 residues. Here the CDR3 DNA reads TGTGCCAGCAGCGACAGGGGTGAGCAGTTCTTC. Translation gives CASSDRGEQFF.

V and J are TRBV2 and TRBJ1-5, with 7 bases matching TRBD1. CDR3 size: 16 residues. The V gene's germline CDR1 is SNHLY and CDR2 FYNNEI. The V segment lost 3 bases and the J segment 4 bases; nucleotides outside the gene matches: 9. The DNA for the CDR3 is TGTGCCAGCAGTGATCTACAGGGGCCGCTTAATCAGCCCCAGCATTTT. The encoded protein is CASSDLQGPLNQPQHF.

V is TRBV10-3 and J is TRBJ1-3, with a weak D call TRBD1 (6 bases). The CDR3 has 14 amino acids. V lost 4 bases to trimming and J lost 4 bases, with 11 bases between them. Germline V lookup: CDR1 ENHRY, CDR2 SYGVKD. CDR3 loop: CAISGDRTGNTIYF. CDR3 nucleotides: TGTGCCATCAGTGGTGACAGGACGGGAAACACCATATATTTT.

This chain uses TRBV27 with TRBJ2-7; TRBD2 aligns across 8 bases. The germline V gene encodes CDR1 MNHEY and CDR2 SMNVEV (reference sequence). Trimming removed 4 bases from V and 6 bases from J; junction bases left unmatched: 8. CDR3 length: 14 residues. CDR3 protein: CASSWASGRSEQYF. The CDR3 DNA reads TGTGCCAGCAGTTGGGCTAGCGGGCGAAGCGAGCAGTACTTC.

This chain links TRBV5-4 with TRBJ1-3; tentatively, D is TRBD1 (6 bases). Trimming shortened V by 1 base and J by 8 bases, and 10 bases separated the two germline ends. This CDR3 is 13 amino acids long. CDR1 and CDR2 (germline): SGHNT, YYREEE (reference sequence). The CDR3 is CASSLIGGDTIYF. The DNA of the CDR3 is TGTGCCAGCAGCTTGATAGGGGGGGACACCATATATTTT. The entire variable domain, with the rest obtained from reference TRBV5-4 and TRBJ1-3, is as follows: ETGVTQSPTHLIKTRGQQVTLRCSSQSGHNTVSWYQQALGQGPQFIFQYYREEENGRGNFPPRFSGLQFPNYSSELNVNALELDDSALYLCASSLIGGDTIYFGEGSWLTVV.

The rearrangement links TRBV12-1 to TRBJ1-1. TRBV12-1 is termed a pseudogene. The CDR3 runs to 14 residues. The CDR3 bases are TGTGCCAGCAGGAGCGGGACAGACAACACTGAAGCTTTCTTT. This sequence encodes CASRSGTDNTEAFF.

This chain links TRBV27 with TRBJ2-2, with TRBD2 identical over 11 bases. V was pared by 3 bases and J by 6 bases, with 6 bases of the junction left unmatched. Germline CDR1 reads MNHEY; CDR2 reads SMNVEV (reference sequence). The CDR3 totals 16 residues. The CDR3 sequence: CASSLTLAGGPGELFF. The CDR3 region has the DNA TGTGCCAGCAGTTTGACCCTAGCGGGAGGTCCCGGGGAGCTGTTTTTT.

This clone was seen more than once but under ten times. The chain carries TRBV19 and TRBJ2-1; D gene ambiguous. The CDR3 sequence is 14 residues long. Deletions cut 1 base from V and 2 bases from J, with 6 bases between. The V gene's germline CDR1 is LNHDA and CDR2 SQIVND (reference sequence). The CDR3 DNA reads as TGTGCCAGTAGTATAGTCCCAACCTACAATGAGCAGTTCTTC. Its protein product is CASSIVPTYNEQFF.

Only a few counts were recorded for this clone. This chain links TRBV14 with TRBJ1-1, with 10 bases aligning to TRBD1. This CDR3 has 15 residues. Trimming at V came to 2 bases and at J to 4 bases, leaving 4 bases not matched to a gene. CDR1 and CDR2 (germline): SGHDN, FVKESK. The DNA of the CDR3 is TGTGCCAGCAGCCAATTGGGACAGGGGATCACTGAAGCTTTCTTT. As protein: CASSQLGQGITEAFF.

Written as DNA, the CDR3 is TGTGCCAGCAGCTTATGGGCTAGCGGGAGGGTTAATGAGCAGTTCTTC. Translating gives CASSLWASGRVNEQFF. V gene TRBV7-9 combines with J gene TRBJ2-1; 12 bases are a match to TRBD2. In germline, CDR1 is SEHNR, CDR2 FQNEAQ (reference sequence). V shed 2 bases, J shed 7 bases, and the junction held 6 bases outside the gene matches. The CDR3 runs 16 residues.

The chain employs TRBV10-2 and TRBJ1-2; a possible D gene is TRBD1 (6 bases). The CDR3 sequence is 12 residues long. Germline V CDR1 and CDR2: WSHSY, SAAADI. The V and J ends lost 5 bases and 8 bases respectively, with 12 bases between them. The CDR3 sequence: CASSFRGHGYTF. CDR3 nucleotides: TGCGCCAGCAGTTTCAGGGGCCACGGCTACACCTTC.

The chain uses TRBV19 and TRBJ2-2; tentatively, D is TRBD1 (5 bases). Trimming took 5 bases from V and 6 from J, leaving 19 bases between them. The CDR3 sequence is 16 residues long. Per germline, CDR1 LNHDA and CDR2 SQIVND (reference sequence). The CDR3 is CASSLRPPDIAGELFF. The CDR3 DNA follows: TGTGCCAGTAGTCTAAGGCCTCCGGACATTGCCGGGGAGCTGTTTTTT.

By sample share, this clone is medium-sized (0.01 to 0.1%). The chain employs TRBV19 and TRBJ1-1, with D unclear. The CDR3 is made up of 16 amino acids. Germline V gene lookup returns CDR1 LNHDA and CDR2 SQIVND (reference sequence). Trimming removed 3 bases from V and 0 bases from J, with 14 bases in between. The CDR3: CASSIDINQMNTEAFF. The CDR3 DNA reads as TGTGCCAGTAGTATTGACATAAACCAAATGAACACTGAAGCTTTCTTT.

V usage is TRBV9 and J usage is TRBJ1-1; D is unresolved. Between the trimmed V and J ends, which lost 0 bases and 1 base, there was a span of 16 bases. Germline CDR1 reads SGDLS; CDR2 reads YYNGEE. CDR3 length equals 17 residues. In DNA, the CDR3 is TGTGCCAGCAGCGTAGATTCAGGTGATGGCACGAACACTGAAGCTTTCTTT. Its translation: CASSVDSGDGTNTEAFF.

In its sample, this clone is medium-sized. The chain carries TRBV5-6 and TRBJ2-3; possible D gene TRBD1, 6 bases. Germline CDR1 and CDR2: SGHDT and YYEEEE. The V end lost 3 bases, the J end lost 2 bases, and 16 bases lay between the germline ends. The CDR3 runs 16 residues. The CDR3 is CASSSTGFEDTDTQYF. Here the CDR3 DNA reads TGTGCCAGCAGCTCAACAGGGTTCGAAGACACAGATACGCAGTATTTT.

There are a few counts of this clone. V gene TRBV19 combines with J gene TRBJ2-5; D possibly corresponds to TRBD1 (6 bases). CDR3 length: 14 amino acids. V was pared by 5 bases and J by 5 bases, with 15 bases between. The germline V gene has CDR1 LNHDA and CDR2 SQIVND (reference sequence). For the CDR3, the DNA is TGTGCCAGTAGTCCCGCCTGGGGGCTGGAGACCCAGTACTTC. Amino acid sequence: CASSPAWGLETQYF.

The chain is built from TRBV10-3 and TRBJ2-5, with 7 bases matching TRBD1. The CDR3 is made up of 15 amino acids. The V gene's germline CDR1 is ENHRY and CDR2 SYGVKD. The V segment lost 3 bases and the J segment 2 bases; nucleotides outside the gene matches: 6. CDR3 DNA sequence: TGTGCCATCAGTGAATTGAACAGGGGTCAAGAGACCCAGTACTTC. Amino acid sequence: CAISELNRGQETQYF.

J is TRBJ1-2 and V is TRBV5-1; 10 nucleotides agree with TRBD1. CDR3 length: 15 amino acids. Germline V gene lookup returns CDR1 SGHRS and CDR2 YFSETQ. The ends lost 4 bases at V and 4 bases at J; junction bases unmatched: 7. CDR3 DNA sequence: TGCGCCAGCAGCCCAGCGGGACAGGGGAGCTATGGCTACACCTTC. Protein: CASSPAGQGSYGYTF.

This clone is medium-sized. The CDR3 loop is CASSLFVAVVTENNEQFF. The DNA of the CDR3 is TGCGCCAGCAGCCTCTTCGTGGCAGTCGTTACAGAAAACAATGAGCAGTTCTTC. This chain connects TRBV5-1 to TRBJ2-1; D is unresolved. The CDR3 consists of 18 residues. CDR1 is SGHRS, CDR2 YFSETQ, per germline. Trimming took 4 bases from V and 5 from J, leaving 25 bases between them.

J is TRBJ2-5 and V is TRBV7-6; D perhaps matches TRBD1 (5 bases). CDR1 and CDR2 (germline): SGHVS, FNYEAQ. The CDR3 runs to 15 residues. V was shortened by 4 bases and J by 5 bases, with 17 bases between the two germline ends. In DNA, the CDR3 is TGTGCCAGCAGCTCCGCGATAGGGGCTCAGGAGACCCAGTACTTC. Translating gives CASSSAIGAQETQYF.

The J gene is TRBJ2-5, the V gene TRBV7-9; D is possibly TRBD2 (5 bases). V was pared by 8 bases and J by 0 bases, with 7 bases between. The CDR3 spans 12 residues. The germline CDR1 and CDR2 sequences are SEHNR and FQNEAQ (reference sequence). The CDR3 here is CASRDHQETQYF. DNA of the CDR3: TGTGCCAGCCGGGATCACCAAGAGACCCAGTACTTC.

The chain combines TRBV12-5 with TRBJ2-2, with TRBD2 matching 9 bases. From germline, CDR1 is LGHNT and CDR2 FRNRAP. With V trimmed by 1 base and J by 3 bases, 6 bases remained unmatched. This CDR3 is built from 17 residues. CDR3 region: CASGLANSGSDTGELFF. The CDR3 DNA follows: TGTGCTAGTGGTTTGGCGAATAGCGGGAGCGACACCGGGGAGCTGTTTTTT. Combining the CDR3 with reference TRBV12-5 and TRBJ2-2 gives the whole variable domain DARVTQTPRHKVTEMGQEVTMRCQPILGHNTVFWYRQTMMQGLELLAYFRNRAPLDDSGMPKDRFSAEMPDATLATLKIQPSEPRDSAVYFCASGLANSGSDTGELFFGEGSRLTVL.

The chain recombines TRBV6-1 with TRBJ1-1; D might be TRBD1 (5 bases). The V end lost 5 bases, the J end lost 8 bases, and 21 bases lay between the germline ends. Germline V CDR1 and CDR2: MNHNS, SASEGT. The CDR3 contains 15 residues. This CDR3 reads CASSTFRVSNIEAFF. The CDR3 nucleotides read TGTGCCAGCAGTACTTTCAGGGTTTCGAATATAGAAGCTTTCTTT.

A single count supports this clone. The V gene is TRBV5-4, the J gene TRBJ2-1; the D gene is possibly TRBD1 (6 bases). The CDR3 covers 14 residues. Trimming left V 2 bases short and J 6 bases short, with 12 bases between. Germline CDR1 is SGHNT and CDR2 is YYREEE (reference sequence). The CDR3 DNA is TGTGCCAGCAGCTTAGGGGGAAAACTCAATGAGCAGTTCTTC. Amino acid sequence: CASSLGGKLNEQFF.